These 30 T cell receptor beta chains share one sample of origin, sequenced in a study of CD8+CD57+ T cells in acquired aplastic anemia. Both TCR beta VDJ combination and CDR3 sequence profiling were carried out. Genomic DNA was the template for this profiling. One entry per CDR3 protein, called by TCRdb with MiXCR from the reads. The sample yields approximately 380,000 distinct CDR3 sequences, around 68% seen once. Material for sequencing was sorted CD4+, CD8+, or CD8+CD57+ T cells (not recorded which) from PBMCs. These receptors were obtained from a human donor in good health, serving as a control.

This chain joins TRBV11-2 and TRBJ1-2, with TRBD1 matching over 11 bases. J was trimmed by 4 bases and V by 1 base; bases with no gene match: 8. This CDR3 region has 17 residues. Germline V gene data show CDR1 as SGHAT and CDR2 as FQNNGV. The CDR3 DNA is TGTGCCAGCAGCTTAGGGACAGGGGGCGTATCCAGCTATGGCTACACCTTC. Translated: CASSLGTGGVSSYGYTF. The full variable domain, completed using reference TRBV11-2 and TRBJ1-2, is EAGVAQSPRYKIIEKRQSVAFWCNPISGHATLYWYQQILGQGPKLLIQFQNNGVVDDSQLPKDRFSAERLKGVDSTLKIQPAKLEDSAVYLCASSLGTGGVSSYGYTFGSGTRLTVV.

CDR3 protein: CSATIGADTQYF. CDR3 in DNA: TGCAGCGCGACAATAGGCGCAGATACGCAGTATTTT. This sequence joins TRBV29-1 and TRBJ2-3; D unclear. This CDR3 is built from 12 residues. Trimming stripped 7 bases from V and 4 bases from J, with 12 bases between. CDR1 SQVTM and CDR2 ANQGSEA come from the germline V gene.

The V gene is TRBV19, the J gene TRBJ2-7, with a tentative D call TRBD2 (5 bases). Germline CDR1 reads LNHDA; CDR2 reads SQIVND (reference sequence). V gave up 9 bases and J gave up 5 bases, with 20 bases separating them. There are 14 residues in the CDR3. This chain's CDR3 is CASQDVGRVNEQYF. The CDR3 nucleotides read TGTGCCAGCCAGGACGTCGGGCGGGTTAACGAGCAGTACTTC.

The count of this clonotype is one. The chain employs TRBV7-3 and TRBJ1-2; TRBD1 might be the D (5 bases). Trimming cost V 4 bases and J 2 bases, with 17 bases left between them. This CDR3 comprises 16 residues. Germline V gene data show CDR1 as SGHTA and CDR2 as FQGTGA. This CDR3 reads CASSSWCGAYNYGYTF. The CDR3 DNA reads TGTGCCAGCAGCTCGTGGTGCGGGGCCTACAACTATGGCTACACCTTC.

This clonotype was detected many times. The chain employs TRBV12-3 or TRBV12-4 and TRBJ1-4; D is ambiguous. V lost 3 bases and J 6 bases, leaving 11 bases between the germline ends. This CDR3 is 14 amino acids long. CDR3 DNA: TGTGCCAGCAGTTTTGACCCCGGGTATGAAAAACTGTTTTTT. The encoded protein is CASSFDPGYEKLFF.

This clonotype was found many times. DNA of the CDR3: TGTGCCACCAGTGATCGGGGAACTCAGCCCCAGCATTTT. This codes for CATSDRGTQPQHF. The chain couples TRBV24-1 to TRBJ1-5; D call uncertain. Germline loops: CDR1 KGHDR, CDR2 SFDVKD. This CDR3 spans 13 amino acids. V lost 3 bases to trimming and J lost 6 bases, with 8 bases between them.

This chain joins TRBV5-1 and TRBJ1-4, with D possibly TRBD1 on 6 matching bases. CDR1 and CDR2 (germline): SGHRS, YFSETQ. The length of the CDR3 is 13 residues. The V end was cut by 4 bases, the J end by 6 bases, with 10 bases between. Here the CDR3 DNA reads TGCGCCAGCAGCGGGCAGGGGTATGAAAAACTGTTTTTT. Its translation is CASSGQGYEKLFF.

The rearrangement links TRBV11-2 to TRBJ2-3, with D unresolved. In germline, CDR1 is SGHAT, CDR2 FQNNGV. The CDR3 consists of 12 residues. Deletions cut 4 bases from V and 10 bases from J, with 12 bases between. CDR3 sequence reads: CASSCSSDAQYF. The CDR3 region has the DNA TGTGCCAGCAGCTGTAGTTCGGATGCGCAGTATTTT.

The chain employs TRBV7-2 and TRBJ2-1; tentative D call: TRBD2 (7 bases). This CDR3 contains 15 residues. V was shortened by 0 bases and J by 6 bases, with 12 bases between the two germline ends. The germline V gene has CDR1 SGHTA and CDR2 FQGNSA. The CDR3 spells CASSLAGGPSNEQFF. CDR3 DNA sequence: TGTGCCAGCAGCTTAGCCGGGGGGCCTTCCAATGAGCAGTTCTTC. Based on the CDR3 plus reference TRBV7-2 and TRBJ2-1, the full variable domain is GAGVSQSPSNKVTEKGKDVELRCDPISGHTALYWYRQSLGQGLEFLIYFQGNSAPDKSGLPSDRFSAERTGGSVSTLTIQRTQQEDSAVYLCASSLAGGPSNEQFFGPGTRLTVL.

This clonotype has just a few counts. The chain couples TRBV29-1 to TRBJ2-7, with TRBD1 identical over 9 bases. Germline CDR1 and CDR2: SQVTM and ANQGSEA. The CDR3 has 14 amino acids. Trimming removed 4 bases from V and 4 bases from J; junction bases left unmatched: 8. The CDR3 DNA reads as TGCAGCGTTGGCCCCGGGACAGGGCAATACGAGCAGTACTTC. It codes for CSVGPGTGQYEQYF.

Comment on this clonotype: Mismatch with germline at one junction end may stem from a read error. The chain has TRBV7-3 and TRBJ1-6, with a tentative D call TRBD1 (5 bases). The CDR3 is made up of 14 amino acids. Germline V CDR1 and CDR2: SGHTA, FQGTGA. The CDR3 DNA reads TGCGCCAGCGCCGGGGGGGACGTAAACACACCCCTCCAGTTT. The encoded protein is CASAGGDVNTPLQF.

The genes are TRBV20-1 and TRBJ1-1; D possibly corresponds to TRBD1 (5 bases). V lost 6 bases, J lost 1 base, and 15 bases lay in between. CDR1 and CDR2 from the germline V gene are DFQATT and SNEGSKA (reference sequence). This CDR3 has 14 residues. The CDR3 DNA is TGCAGTGCCCCACGGAGCACAGGGAACACTGAAGCTTTCTTT. It codes for CSAPRSTGNTEAFF.

The CDR3 sequence is CASSTRRGGCNETQYF. Written as DNA, the CDR3 is TGTGCCAGCAGCACACGTCGAGGGGGTTGCAATGAAACACAGTATTTT. The rearrangement joins TRBV7-6 to TRBJ2-3; perhaps TRBD1 as D (6 bases). V dropped 5 bases and J dropped 12 bases, with 27 bases sitting between them. The germline CDR1 and CDR2 sequences are SGHVS and FNYEAQ. This CDR3 has 16 amino acids.

Comment on this clonotype: Compared with germline, one end of the junction differs, possibly owing to a read error. The chain has TRBV10-3 and TRBJ1-1; D is perhaps TRBD1 (5 bases). The CDR3 is 15 residues long. Germline CDR1 and CDR2: ENHRY and SYGVKD. DNA for the CDR3: TGTGCCATCAGTGATGGAGGGGCGGACTCCTCCGAAGATTTCTTT. Its protein product is CAISDGGADSSEDFF.

This clonotype was observed a few times. The chain joins TRBV6-2 or TRBV6-3 to TRBJ1-1, with D hard to call. V was clipped by 6 bases and J by 3 bases, with 11 bases between them. Germline assignment: CDR1 MNHEY and CDR2 SVGEGT. This CDR3 region has 13 residues. The CDR3 nucleotides are TGTGCCAGCAGGGGGATTTCTCACACTGAAGCTTTCTTT. Translating gives CASRGISHTEAFF.

Note on this clonotype: This may come from a read error, since a much larger clone is one base off. The V gene is TRBV7-8, the J gene TRBJ2-3, with TRBD2 as a possible D gene (5 bases). The CDR3 has 14 amino acids. The germline gives CDR1 SGHVS, CDR2 FQNEAQ. The CDR3 DNA is TGTGCCACCAGCTTACCGGGGAATACGGATACGCAGTATTTT. This encodes CATSLPGNTDTQYF.

Notes on this clonotype: A junction boundary mismatches the germline segment, possibly from a read error. J is TRBJ2-7 and V is TRBV7-7; 11 positions agree with TRBD1. The length of the CDR3 is 15 residues. Per germline, CDR1 SSHAT and CDR2 FNYEAQ (reference sequence). CDR3 sequence reads: CASSEGDRGTYEQYF. The CDR3, as DNA: TGTGCTAGCAGCGAAGGGGACAGGGGGACCTACGAGCAGTACTTC.

In the case of this clonotype: At one end the junction does not follow the germline gene, possibly because of a read error. The J gene is TRBJ1-1, the V gene TRBV6-5; 9 positions match TRBD1. CDR3 length: 15 residues. Germline CDR1 and CDR2: MNHEY and SVGAGI. CDR3 DNA sequence: TGTGCCAGCAGCCCCGCCGGGACAGGGCACACTGAAGCTTCCTTT. Translated: CASSPAGTGHTEASF.

On this clonotype itself: Its ends do not fully match the called genes, so a read error is possible. The genes are TRBV19 and TRBJ1-5, with a tentative D call TRBD1 (6 bases). From germline, CDR1 is LNHDA and CDR2 SQIVND (reference sequence). This CDR3 has 15 residues. CDR3 loop: CASSESGGVNQPQHF. The CDR3, as DNA: TGTGCCAGCAGTGAGTCTGGGGGCGTGAATCAGCCCCAGCATTTC.

This clonotype was counted many times. The CDR3 DNA follows: TGTGCCAGCAGCATGACCGAGAACACCGGGGAGCTGTTTTTT. It specifies CASSMTENTGELFF. The chain has TRBV5-4 and TRBJ2-2; D call uncertain. Trimming pared 4 bases from V and 1 base from J, leaving 8 bases between. CDR1 is SGHNT and CDR2 is YYREEE in the germline V gene (reference sequence). The CDR3 contains 14 residues. The whole variable domain, filled in from reference TRBV5-4 and TRBJ2-2, reads ETGVTQSPTHLIKTRGQQVTLRCSSQSGHNTVSWYQQALGQGPQFIFQYYREEENGRGNFPPRFSGLQFPNYSSELNVNALELDDSALYLCASSMTENTGELFFGEGSRLTVL.

The chain carries TRBV7-9 and TRBJ2-2; the D gene is possibly TRBD1 (6 bases). Between the trimmed V and J ends, which lost 0 bases and 8 bases, there was a span of 13 bases. CDR3 size: 15 residues. CDR1 and CDR2 from the germline V gene are SEHNR and FQNEAQ (reference sequence). CDR3 sequence: CASSLAKGERGELFF. In DNA, the CDR3 is TGTGCCAGCAGCTTAGCAAAGGGGGAACGTGGGGAGCTGTTTTTT.

Remarks on this clonotype: Mismatch with germline at one junction end may stem from a read error. This rearrangement joins TRBV7-9 to TRBJ2-5, with 8 bases that match TRBD1. CDR3 length: 15 amino acids. Germline V lookup: CDR1 SEHNR, CDR2 FQNEAQ (reference sequence). CDR3: CAGSLSGTGMQPQYF. The CDR3 DNA follows: TGTGCCGGCAGCTTATCCGGGACAGGTATGCAGCCCCAGTACTTC.

This clonotype showed up just a few times. This may arise from a read error, as a much more abundant clone is one base away. The chain links TRBV7-2 to TRBJ2-2, with TRBD2 as a possible D gene (6 bases). CDR1 SGHTA and CDR2 FQGNSA come from the germline V gene. This CDR3 region has 14 residues. CDR3 residues: CASTQMEGTGELLF. In nucleotides, the CDR3 is TGTGCCAGCACCCAGATGGAGGGCACCGGGGAGCTGCTTTTT.

In this sample, this clonotype turned up once. The chain is built from TRBV7-8 and TRBJ1-5, with a weak D call TRBD1 (5 bases). Germline-derived CDR1 and CDR2 are SGHVS and FQNEAQ. The CDR3 is made up of 16 amino acids. Trimming left V 5 bases short and J 12 bases short, with 26 bases between. CDR3 DNA sequence: TGTGCCAGCAGCGTGTCGGGACGAGTCAACAAGCGGTACCAGCATTTT. Its translation is CASSVSGRVNKRYQHF.

This clonotype was detected only a few times. V and J are TRBV6-4 and TRBJ2-3; 14 bases line up with TRBD2. CDR1 is MRHNA, CDR2 SNTAGT, per germline. The V segment lost 4 bases and the J segment 6 bases; nucleotides outside the gene matches: 6. The CDR3 is made up of 16 amino acids. CDR3 sequence reads: CASSGLAGGPTDTQYF. CDR3 bases: TGTGCCAGCAGTGGACTAGCGGGGGGGCCAACTGATACGCAGTATTTT.

This clonotype appeared many times. The chain employs TRBV15 and TRBJ2-3; D is undetermined. V gave up 1 base and J gave up 2 bases, with 4 bases separating them. Germline V gives CDR1 LNHNV, CDR2 YYDKDF (reference sequence). The CDR3 covers 13 residues. This CDR3 is CATSRGTTDTQYF. The CDR3, as DNA: TGTGCCACCAGCAGAGGGACCACAGATACGCAGTATTTT.

To note about this clonotype: The junction does not match germline at one end; this may be a read error. This rearrangement joins TRBV7-2 to TRBJ1-1, with D hard to call. Germline values: CDR1 SGHTA, CDR2 FQGNSA. CDR3 size: 14 residues. The CDR3 DNA is TGTGCCAGCAGCTTAGCTATAGAGAGCACTGAATCTTTCTTT. Protein product: CASSLAIESTESFF.

CDR3 coding DNA: TGTGCCAGCAACCTCGTCGCGGGTAACACCCTGTACTTC. Translating gives CASNLVAGNTLYF. The V and J genes are TRBV2 and TRBJ2-7; D is possibly TRBD2 (5 bases). Trimming pared 7 bases from V and 12 bases from J, leaving 22 bases between. The CDR3 is made up of 13 amino acids. Germline V CDR1 and CDR2: SNHLY, FYNNEI.

This rearrangement joins TRBV5-1 to TRBJ2-7; D possibly matches TRBD1 or TRBD2 (5 bases each). The V end lost 4 bases, the J end lost 6 bases, and 17 bases lay between the germline ends. Germline V gene data show CDR1 as SGHRS and CDR2 as YFSETQ. This CDR3 has 14 residues. CDR3 sequence (DNA): TGCGCCAGCAGCAACCGGGACCTCCATGGCGAGCAGTACTTC. It is translated as CASSNRDLHGEQYF. Supplemented by reference TRBV5-1 and TRBJ2-7, the full variable domain reads KAGVTQTPRYLIKTRGQQVTLSCSPISGHRSVSWYQQTPGQGLQFLFEYFSETQRNKGNFPGRFSGRQFSNSRSEMNVSTLELGDSALYLCASSNRDLHGEQYFGPGTRLTVT.

There are many counts of this clonotype. The rearrangement joins TRBV20-1 to TRBJ2-2; 7 nucleotides line up with TRBD2. V lost 1 base to trimming and J lost 2 bases; unmatched junction nucleotides: 4. CDR1 DFQATT and CDR2 SNEGSKA come from the germline V gene (reference sequence). This CDR3 region has 15 residues. CDR3 amino acids: CSARAGGSNTGELFF. The CDR3 DNA is TGCAGTGCTAGAGCTGGCGGGAGTAACACCGGGGAGCTGTTTTTT.